One sample yielded the 24 T cell receptor beta chains listed below, sequenced in a study of cytomegalovirus exposure and HLA in healthy donors. In the PCR, 60 Vbeta and 13 Jbeta primers were used. Here immunoSEQ multiplex PCR was the method, and the copy in TCRdb shows in-frame clones only, minus some. The sample holds over 100,000 clones. The specimen was PBMCs. All receptors derive from a man aged 18 to 30 in good health and CMV-seronegative.

The chain has TRBV4-3 and TRBJ1-2; 7 bases line up with TRBD1. CDR3 length: 15 amino acids. V lost 0 bases and J lost 8; bases outside the gene matches: 9. The germline CDR1 and CDR2 sequences are LGHNA and YSLEER. In DNA form, the CDR3 reads TGCGCCAGCAGCCAAGATTTGGAGGGGGCTGGGGGCTACACCTTC. Translated: CASSQDLEGAGGYTF.

The chain combines TRBV28 with TRBJ2-7; 10 bases fit TRBD1. CDR3 length: 12 residues. Germline CDR1 reads MDHEN; CDR2 reads SYDVKM. V lost 10 bases, J lost 5 bases, and 5 bases stayed unmatched. The CDR3 loop is CATDRGTHEQYF. CDR3 DNA sequence: TGTGCCACGGACAGGGGGACCCACGAGCAGTACTTC.

The chain combines TRBV10-3 with TRBJ1-5; maybe TRBD1 (6 bases). CDR1 is ENHRY and CDR2 is SYGVKD in the germline V gene. Trimming left V 4 bases short and J 6 bases short, with 13 bases between. The CDR3 runs to 14 residues. The CDR3 DNA follows: TGTGCCATCAGTGCCTACAGGGAAGGTCAGCCCCAGCATTTT. It is translated as CAISAYREGQPQHF.

The chain links TRBV2 to TRBJ1-1; TRBD1 matches 9 bases. This CDR3 is 18 amino acids long. V lost 9 bases to trimming and J lost 1 base; unmatched junction nucleotides: 18. Germline CDR1 SNHLY, CDR2 FYNNEI. The CDR3 loop is CASHPPTGGGFANTEAFF. The CDR3 DNA reads as TGTGCCAGTCACCCTCCAACAGGGGGCGGGTTCGCGAACACTGAAGCTTTCTTT. Variable domain in full (rest from reference TRBV2 and TRBJ1-1): EPEVTQTPSHQVTQMGQEVILRCVPISNHLYFYWYRQILGQKVEFLVSFYNNEISEKSEIFDDQFSVERPDGSNFTLKIRSTKLEDSAMYFCASHPPTGGGFANTEAFFGQGTRLTVV.

The V and J genes are TRBV10-2 and TRBJ2-7, with 7 bases aligning to TRBD1. V shed 7 bases and J 7 bases; nucleotides not matched to a gene: 10. The CDR3 loop spans 13 amino acids. The germline V gene encodes CDR1 WSHSY and CDR2 SAAADI. The CDR3 region has the DNA TGCGCCAGCAAATGGTCCGAACAGGGGGAGCAGTACTTC. As protein: CASKWSEQGEQYF.

The chain has TRBV2 and TRBJ2-7; D not certain. Per germline, CDR1 SNHLY and CDR2 FYNNEI. This CDR3 spans 14 amino acids. Trimming shortened V by 2 bases and J by 2 bases, and 10 bases separated the two germline ends. Here the CDR3 DNA reads TGTGCCAGCAGTGAAAATTGGGCAACCTACGAGCAGTACTTC. Its translation: CASSENWATYEQYF.

This chain connects TRBV9 to TRBJ1-1, with TRBD1 as a possible D gene (5 bases). The germline V and J ends were trimmed by 3 bases and 5 bases, with 14 bases remaining between them. The germline CDR1 and CDR2 sequences are SGDLS and YYNGEE. The CDR3 extends over 14 amino acids. The CDR3 loop reads CASSASGGGTEAFF. The CDR3 nucleotides read TGTGCCAGCAGCGCTTCGGGGGGAGGAACTGAAGCTTTCTTT.

V gene TRBV7-2 combines with J gene TRBJ1-5, with 9 bases aligning to TRBD1. This CDR3 has 15 amino acids. The germline V gene has CDR1 SGHTA and CDR2 FQGNSA. V lost 5 bases, J lost 5 bases, and 7 bases stayed unmatched. The CDR3 reads CASSQTGGAYQPQHF. Here the CDR3 DNA reads TGTGCCAGCAGCCAGACAGGGGGAGCGTATCAGCCCCAGCATTTT.

This chain joins TRBV6-5 and TRBJ2-3; TRBD2 is a possible D gene (5 bases). CDR3 length: 15 residues. CDR1 and CDR2 from the germline V gene are MNHEY and SVGAGI. V was shortened by 1 base and J by 5 bases, with 13 bases between the two germline ends. The CDR3 DNA reads as TGTGCCAGCAGTTACTTGGCGGGTACGGGAGATACGCAGTATTTT. Amino acids: CASSYLAGTGDTQYF.

V gene TRBV19 combines with J gene TRBJ2-1, with D possibly being TRBD1 (5 bases). The CDR3 contains 20 residues. The germline V gene has CDR1 LNHDA and CDR2 SQIVND (reference sequence). V shed 5 bases and J shed 6 bases, with 32 bases lying between them. The CDR3 loop is CASSPYHVLSRASISNEQFF. DNA for the CDR3: TGTGCCAGTAGTCCCTACCACGTCTTGAGCAGGGCCTCTATCTCCAATGAGCAGTTCTTC.

The chain couples TRBV27 to TRBJ2-3; maybe TRBD1 (6 bases). Trimming stripped 2 bases from V and 0 bases from J, with 15 bases between. This CDR3 has 17 amino acids. Germline V gene sequence: CDR1 MNHEY, CDR2 SMNVEV (reference sequence). The CDR3 DNA follows: TGTGCCAGCAGTTTACCTAAGACAGGCTCTAGCACAGATACGCAGTATTTT. Its translation: CASSLPKTGSSTDTQYF.

This chain links TRBV11-2 with TRBJ2-5; no firm D call. Trimming stripped 5 bases from V and 4 bases from J, with 8 bases between. The CDR3 loop spans 12 amino acids. Germline CDR1 and CDR2: SGHAT and FQNNGV. CDR3 amino acids: CASSHSPETQYF. In nucleotides, the CDR3 is TGTGCCAGCAGCCATAGCCCAGAGACCCAGTACTTC.

CDR3 residues: CASSLRSGGVLGYTF. Written as DNA, the CDR3 is TGTGCCAGCAGTTTAAGGTCGGGAGGAGTACTTGGCTACACCTTC. The chain employs TRBV28 and TRBJ1-2, with D unresolved. The germline V gene encodes CDR1 MDHEN and CDR2 SYDVKM. The CDR3 consists of 15 residues. The V end was cut by 2 bases, the J end by 7 bases, with 17 bases between.

This chain uses TRBV10-3 with TRBJ2-7, with 9 bases aligning to TRBD1. CDR3 length equals 14 residues. The junction had 7 bases not matched to a gene; V was cut back by 6 bases and J by 4 bases. CDR1 and CDR2 (germline): ENHRY, SYGVKD. This chain's CDR3 is CAISAGQGGYEQYF. The CDR3 DNA follows: TGTGCCATCAGCGCGGGACAGGGTGGGTACGAGCAGTACTTC.

The chain combines TRBV6-1 with TRBJ2-6, with a possible D match to TRBD2 (6 bases). Germline CDR1 MNHNS, CDR2 SASEGT. The germline V and J ends were trimmed by 4 bases and 4 bases, with 14 bases remaining between them. This CDR3 contains 16 residues. This CDR3 reads CASSVTGGSGANVLTF. The DNA for the CDR3 is TGTGCCAGCAGTGTCACCGGGGGTTCGGGGGCCAACGTCCTGACTTTC.

The rearrangement joins TRBV11-3 to TRBJ2-1; 7 positions match TRBD1. Germline CDR1 SGHNT, CDR2 YENEEA. The V segment lost 8 bases and the J segment 4 bases; nucleotides outside the gene matches: 2. This CDR3 is built from 12 residues. The DNA for the CDR3 is TGTGCCAGCTTGGGACAGTACAATGAGCAGTTCTTC. Translated, it gives CASLGQYNEQFF.

The chain recombines TRBV28 with TRBJ2-7, with TRBD1 identical over 7 bases. The CDR3 length is 14 residues. The V segment lost 4 bases and the J segment 7 bases; nucleotides outside the gene matches: 10. The germline V gene has CDR1 MDHEN and CDR2 SYDVKM. This chain's CDR3 is CASSYRGEGWEQYF. In nucleotides, the CDR3 is TGTGCCAGCAGTTACAGGGGAGAGGGATGGGAGCAGTACTTC.

The chain employs TRBV15 and TRBJ2-5, with 7 bases fitting TRBD1. CDR1 and CDR2 (germline): LNHNV, YYDKDF (reference sequence). This CDR3 is 15 amino acids long. V shed 0 bases, J shed 5 bases, and the junction held 6 bases outside the gene matches. CDR3 nucleotide sequence: TGTGCCACCAGCAGAGATCCGGGACAGACTGAGACCCAGTACTTC. This codes for CATSRDPGQTETQYF.

The V gene is TRBV5-6, the J gene TRBJ1-2; 7 bases are a match to TRBD1. Germline V gives CDR1 SGHDT, CDR2 YYEEEE. Trimming at V came to 4 bases and at J to 4 bases, leaving 13 bases not matched to a gene. The CDR3 loop spans 16 amino acids. CDR3 nucleotide sequence: TGTGCCAGCAGCCGTAATAGGGACAGAATGAGCTATGGCTACACCTTC. Protein: CASSRNRDRMSYGYTF.

V is TRBV30 and J is TRBJ1-1; D is undetermined. The CDR3 is 11 residues long. CDR1 and CDR2 (germline): GTSNPN, SVGIG (reference sequence). V was shortened by 4 bases and J by 1 base, with 4 bases between the two germline ends. CDR3 nucleotide sequence: TGTGCCTGGAAAGCGAACACTGAAGCTTTCTTT. It translates to CAWKANTEAFF.

V and J are TRBV27 and TRBJ2-4; TRBD2 is a possible D gene (7 bases). Trimming took 6 bases from V and 8 from J, leaving 20 bases between them. The CDR3 is 15 amino acids. Germline CDR1 is MNHEY and CDR2 is SMNVEV (reference sequence). The CDR3 region has the DNA TGTGCCAGCAGCCCAAAGGGAGGGGGGGAGGACATTCAGTACTTC. This gives the protein CASSPKGGGEDIQYF.

The rearrangement links TRBV27 to TRBJ2-7; the match to TRBD2 covers 9 bases. The V gene's germline CDR1 is MNHEY and CDR2 SMNVEV (reference sequence). The CDR3 sequence is 15 residues long. Germline trimming cut 6 bases from V and 4 bases from J; bases unmatched to any gene: 10. The CDR3 nucleotides read TGTGCCAGCAGCTATCAAGCGGGAGGAGTATACGAGCAGTACTTC. The encoded protein is CASSYQAGGVYEQYF.

The rearrangement joins TRBV2 to TRBJ2-5; 8 bases fit TRBD2. The DNA end is a closer match to TRBJ2-7, so the J assignment may be wrong. Per germline, CDR1 SNHLY and CDR2 FYNNEI. CDR3 length: 14 amino acids. CDR3 coding DNA: TGTGCCAGCAGTGGTAGGGCTAGCGGGTACGAGCAGTACTTC. Amino acid sequence: CASSGRASGYEQYF.

The chain recombines TRBV4-3 with TRBJ1-1; maybe TRBD1 (6 bases). Germline V CDR1 and CDR2: LGHNA, YSLEER. V was trimmed by 0 bases and J by 0 bases, leaving 11 bases between them. The CDR3 runs to 16 residues. CDR3 in DNA: TGCGCCAGCAGCCAAGATGGACAGACCATGAACACTGAAGCTTTCTTT. Residues: CASSQDGQTMNTEAFF.